This T cell receptor (beta chain) was captured in a study of STAT5B mutations in CD4+ large granular lymphocyte leukemia. Overall study results and limits: Without putative leukemic clones, patient CD4-sorted repertoires remained more clonal than healthy CD4+ repertoires. The clonality comparison with controls used just 5 or 6 CD4-sorted patient samples.

The CDR3 runs 16 residues. Germline CDR1 reads SGDLS; CDR2 reads YYNGEE. The ends were cut back, 3 bases at V and 1 base at J, with 16 bases in the middle. Profiled with immunoSEQ multiplex PCR; TCRdb holds only in-frame clones, not every one. The sample shows several thousand clones, 76% of them seen only once. Notes on this clone: The antigen is undetermined.

The chain recombines TRBV9 with TRBJ1-1; D not resolved. The sample taken for sequencing was PBMCs. The clonotype originates from a woman aged 60-75 years with CD4+ T-cell large granular lymphocyte leukemia. Here the CDR3 DNA reads TGTGCCAGCAGCGACGATCCCGGGAGCGGGAACACTGAAGCTTTCTTT. Translation: CASSDDPGSGNTEAFF.